This record concerns one T cell receptor (beta chain) sequence. Trimming left V 0 bases short and J 5 bases short, with 10 bases between. This CDR3 has 14 amino acids. Germline V gene sequence: CDR1 SGHVS, CDR2 FNYEAQ. The sample belongs to a study of cytomegalovirus exposure and HLA in healthy donors. The PCR made use of 60 Vbeta and 13 Jbeta primers. Measured with immunoSEQ multiplex PCR; TCRdb has only the in-frame clones, and not every one. The sample holds some 120,000 clones, roughly 80% seen once. The chain employs TRBV7-6 and TRBJ2-5; D uncertain. The sequence was obtained from a man between 18 and 35 years old in good health and CMV-seropositive. Sequencing used PBMCs. CDR3 in amino acids: CASSLASPGETQYF. CDR3 DNA sequence: TGTGCCAGCAGCTTAGCTTCCCCCGGGGAGACCCAGTACTTC.